The 12 T cell receptor beta chains given below trace back to one sample, sequenced in a study of blood T cell repertoires in COVID-19. Sequenced by immunoSEQ multiplex PCR; TCRdb stores in-frame clones only, minus some. The table shows 70,000 to 75,000 clones, with 90% occurring only once. The sample comprised peripheral blood. All receptors derive from a human donor in a cohort sampled during active COVID-19.

The gene calls are TRBV7-2 and TRBJ1-2; 7 bases are a match to TRBD1. Trimming cost V 4 bases and J 1 base; bases outside gene matches: 9. The CDR3 runs 16 residues. CDR1 and CDR2 from the germline V gene are SGHTA and FQGNSA. As DNA, the CDR3 is TGTGCCAGCAGCTCCAGGGGGGCAGGGGTTAACTATGGCTACACCTTC. Its protein product is CASSSRGAGVNYGYTF.

This sequence joins TRBV4-2 and TRBJ2-3; TRBD1 matches at 10 bases. V shed 6 bases, J shed 6 bases, and the junction held 6 bases outside the gene matches. This CDR3 spans 14 amino acids. The germline V gene has CDR1 LGHNA and CDR2 YNFKEQ. CDR3 amino acids: CASSPTGGGDTQYF. DNA for the CDR3: TGTGCCAGCAGTCCGACAGGGGGCGGGGATACGCAGTATTTT.

The gene calls are TRBV6-5 and TRBJ2-2; D is possibly TRBD1 (6 bases). This CDR3 spans 14 amino acids. The germline gives CDR1 MNHEY, CDR2 SVGAGI. The V end was cut by 6 bases, the J end by 1 base, with 9 bases between. The chain's CDR3 is CASRPDRNTGELFF. In DNA form, the CDR3 reads TGTGCCAGCAGGCCGGACAGGAACACCGGGGAGCTGTTTTTT.

The V gene is TRBV11-2, the J gene TRBJ2-3, with 9 positions matching TRBD1. CDR3 length: 14 residues. Per the germline V gene, CDR1 is SGHAT and CDR2 is FQNNGV. V dropped 5 bases and J dropped 6; count of bases not matched to a gene: 6. This CDR3 reads CASSPGTGRDTQYF. In DNA, the CDR3 is TGTGCCAGCAGCCCTGGGACAGGGAGGGATACGCAGTATTTT.

The chain couples TRBV15 to TRBJ2-1; TRBD1 aligns across 9 bases. CDR3 length equals 17 residues. Unmatched junction bases numbered 6, after V lost 3 bases and J lost 0 bases. Per germline, CDR1 LNHNV and CDR2 YYDKDF (reference sequence). CDR3 DNA sequence: TGTGCCACCAGCAGGGACAGGGGTCTTCGCTCCTACAATGAGCAGTTCTTC. Encoded protein: CATSRDRGLRSYNEQFF.

The chain joins TRBV10-3 to TRBJ2-3; D is possibly TRBD1 (5 bases). The V end lost 6 bases, the J end lost 1 base, and 14 bases lay between the germline ends. CDR3 length equals 15 residues. In germline, CDR1 is ENHRY, CDR2 SYGVKD. In nucleotides, the CDR3 is TGTGCCATCAGAAGACGACAGAACCGCACAGATACGCAGTATTTT. The encoded protein is CAIRRRQNRTDTQYF.

This clone was counted only a few times. The chain links TRBV2 to TRBJ1-1; the D gene is possibly TRBD1 (5 bases). Germline loops: CDR1 SNHLY, CDR2 FYNNEI. The V end lost 3 bases, the J end lost 6 bases, and 8 bases lay between the germline ends. This CDR3 is built from 12 residues. CDR3 DNA sequence: TGTGCCAGCAGTGATCTGACAGCTGAAGCTTTCTTT. Residues: CASSDLTAEAFF. The full variable domain, completed using reference TRBV2 and TRBJ1-1, is EPEVTQTPSHQVTQMGQEVILRCVPISNHLYFYWYRQILGQKVEFLVSFYNNEISEKSEIFDDQFSVERPDGSNFTLKIRSTKLEDSAMYFCASSDLTAEAFFGQGTRLTVV.

This clone was seen just once. The V call is TRBV11-2, the J call TRBJ2-7; 8 nucleotides line up with TRBD1. The CDR3 sequence is 14 residues long. Per the germline V gene, CDR1 is SGHAT and CDR2 is FQNNGV. V was pared by 1 base and J by 3 bases, with 2 bases of the junction left unmatched. The CDR3 DNA reads TGTGCCAGCAGCTTAGGGACAGGGTTCTACGAGCAGTACTTC. Protein sequence: CASSLGTGFYEQYF.

The chain uses TRBV4-3 and TRBJ2-2; D unresolved. Germline-derived CDR1 and CDR2 are LGHNA and YSLEER. Trimming left V 3 bases short and J 5 bases short, with 13 bases between. The CDR3 is 15 amino acids. As DNA, the CDR3 is TGCGCCAGCAGCCAGGAGAGCCGCCAGACCGGGGAGCTGTTTTTT. Translation gives CASSQESRQTGELFF.

The rearrangement uses TRBV6-6 and TRBJ2-7; 7 positions match TRBD2. The CDR3 totals 15 residues. From germline, CDR1 is MNHNY and CDR2 SVGAGI (reference sequence). V shed 2 bases, J shed 2 bases, and the junction held 6 bases outside the gene matches. CDR3 loop: CASSYPLAATYEQYF. Written as DNA, the CDR3 is TGTGCCAGCAGTTACCCCCTAGCGGCCACCTACGAGCAGTACTTC.

This clone showed up just once. The chain has TRBV27 and TRBJ2-1; 7 nucleotides line up with TRBD1. This CDR3 has 15 residues. Losses at the gene ends were 3 bases for V and 0 bases for J; bases not matched to a gene: 2. Germline assignment: CDR1 MNHEY and CDR2 SMNVEV (reference sequence). This CDR3 is CASSFGTASYNEQFF. The CDR3 nucleotides read TGTGCCAGCAGTTTCGGGACAGCCTCCTACAATGAGCAGTTCTTC.

This chain uses TRBV7-2 with TRBJ2-7; 9 bases match TRBD2. The CDR3 length is 15 residues. V lost 4 bases and J lost 7; bases outside the gene matches: 11. Germline-derived CDR1 and CDR2 are SGHTA and FQGNSA. CDR3 protein: CASSSPRGRAEEQYF. The CDR3 DNA follows: TGTGCCAGCAGCTCGCCGCGCGGGAGGGCAGAGGAGCAGTACTTC.